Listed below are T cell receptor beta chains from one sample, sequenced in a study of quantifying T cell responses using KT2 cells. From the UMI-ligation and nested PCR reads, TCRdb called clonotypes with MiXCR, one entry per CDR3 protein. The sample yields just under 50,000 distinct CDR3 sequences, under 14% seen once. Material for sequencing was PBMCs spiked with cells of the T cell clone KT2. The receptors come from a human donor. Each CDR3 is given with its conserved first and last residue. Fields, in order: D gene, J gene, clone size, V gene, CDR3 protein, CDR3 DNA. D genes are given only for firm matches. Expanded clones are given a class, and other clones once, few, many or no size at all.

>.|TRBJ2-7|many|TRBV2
CASSEAGTLSRYF
TGTGCCAGCAGTGAAGCAGGGACCCTTTCCCGGTACTTC
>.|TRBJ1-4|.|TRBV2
CASRPTGTANEKLFF
TGTGCCAGCAGACCTACCGGGACCGCGAATGAAAAACTGTTTTTT
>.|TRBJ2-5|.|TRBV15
CATSRGTTDQETQYF
TGTGCCACCAGCAGAGGAACCACTGATCAAGAGACCCAGTACTTC
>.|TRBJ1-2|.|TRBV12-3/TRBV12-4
CASSSPGGAYGYTF
TGTGCCAGCAGCAGCCCTGGAGGGGCCTATGGCTACACCTTC
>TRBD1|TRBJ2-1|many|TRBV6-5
CASSQASLGNRGAYNEQFF
TGTGCCAGCAGCCAGGCGTCGCTAGGGAACAGGGGGGCCTACAATGAGCAGTTCTTC
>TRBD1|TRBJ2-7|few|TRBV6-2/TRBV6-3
CASSYNRGSYEQYF
TGTGCCAGCAGTTATAACAGGGGGAGTTACGAGCAGTACTTC
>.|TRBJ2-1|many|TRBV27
CASISGTFNEQFF
TGTGCCAGCATCTCCGGGACGTTCAATGAGCAGTTCTTC
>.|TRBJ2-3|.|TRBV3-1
CASSQVGADTQYF
TGTGCCAGCAGCCAAGTCGGGGCAGATACGCAGTATTTT
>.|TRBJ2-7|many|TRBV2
CASSEARSDQYF
TGTGCCAGCAGTGAAGCTCGGTCAGATCAGTACTTC
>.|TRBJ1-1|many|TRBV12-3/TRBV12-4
CASSLVPGEAFF
TGTGCCAGCAGTTTGGTCCCCGGTGAAGCTTTCTTT
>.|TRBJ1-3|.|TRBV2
CASSDRTGSGNTIYF
TGTGCCAGCAGTGACCGTACAGGGAGTGGAAACACCATATATTTT
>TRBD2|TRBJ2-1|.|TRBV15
CATSRVTSGLTDNEQFF
TGTGCCACCAGCAGAGTGACTAGCGGGCTCACTGACAATGAGCAGTTCTTC
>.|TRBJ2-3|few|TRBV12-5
CASGYTGSDTQYF
TGTGCTAGTGGTTACACAGGGTCGGATACGCAGTATTTT
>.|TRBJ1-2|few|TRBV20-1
CSARDSLDDRVGVEDYGYTF
TGCAGTGCTAGAGATTCCTTGGACGACAGAGTGGGGGTTGAGGACTATGGCTACACCTTC
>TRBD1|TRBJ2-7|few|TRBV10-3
CAIRWTGGHEQYF
TGTGCCATCAGGTGGACAGGGGGACACGAGCAGTACTTC
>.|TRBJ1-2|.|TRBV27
CASSSGGGYGYTF
TGTGCCAGCAGTTCTGGGGGCGGCTATGGCTACACCTTC
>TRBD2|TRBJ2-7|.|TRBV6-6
CASSYSIAGGGNDEQYF
TGTGCCAGCAGTTATTCAATAGCGGGAGGGGGTAACGACGAGCAGTACTTC
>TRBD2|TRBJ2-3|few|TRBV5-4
CASSWGLAKDTQYF
TGTGCCAGCAGCTGGGGACTAGCGAAAGATACGCAGTATTTT
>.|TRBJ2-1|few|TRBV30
CAWSVGGDYNEQFF
TGTGCCTGGAGTGTAGGCGGAGACTACAATGAGCAGTTCTTC
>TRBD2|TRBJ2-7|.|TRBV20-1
CSARDLAISGTFLYEQYF
TGCAGTGCTAGAGACCTTGCGATTAGCGGGACGTTCCTCTACGAGCAGTACTTC
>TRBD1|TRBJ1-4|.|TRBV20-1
CSAKDRVLEKLFF
TGCAGTGCTAAAGACAGGGTCCTTGAAAAACTGTTTTTT
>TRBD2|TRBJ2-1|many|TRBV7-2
CASSRRTSGRGAVGEQFF
TGTGCCAGCAGCCGCCGGACTAGCGGGAGAGGGGCGGTTGGTGAGCAGTTCTTC
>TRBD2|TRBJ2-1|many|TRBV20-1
CSASGRASYNEQFF
TGCAGTGCTAGCGGGAGGGCCTCCTACAATGAGCAGTTCTTC
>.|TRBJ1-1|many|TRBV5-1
CASSLQPMNTEAFF
TGCGCCAGCAGCTTGCAGCCAATGAACACTGAAGCTTTCTTT
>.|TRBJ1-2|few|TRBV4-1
CASSQDKGARNRRYGYTF
TGCGCCAGCAGCCAAGACAAAGGGGCGCGAAATAGGAGGTATGGCTACACCTTC
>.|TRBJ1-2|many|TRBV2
CASPLAAFASGYTF
TGTGCCAGCCCCCTCGCTGCGTTCGCGTCTGGCTACACCTTC
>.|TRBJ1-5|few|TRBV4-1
CASSQDEFRAARYQPQHF
TGCGCCAGCAGCCAAGACGAGTTCCGGGCGGCTAGATATCAGCCCCAGCATTTT
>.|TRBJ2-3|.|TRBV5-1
CASSLWRGQSDTQYF
TGCGCCAGCAGCTTGTGGAGGGGGCAGTCAGATACGCAGTATTTT
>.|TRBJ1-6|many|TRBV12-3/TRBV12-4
CASSFEDNSPLHF
TGTGCCAGCAGTTTTGAAGATAATTCACCCCTCCACTTT